The 28 T cell receptor beta chains below were found in one sample sequenced in a study of T cells after yellow fever vaccination. MiXCR, applied by TCRdb to the 5' RACE reads, yields one record per CDR3 protein. This table holds hundreds of thousands of distinct CDR3 sequences, roughly a sixth found once. The sample consisted of PBMCs, taken before the yellow fever booster vaccination. Receptors were obtained from a man between 18 and 35 years old who received the YFV17D yellow fever vaccine.

The rearrangement links TRBV6-5 to TRBJ2-7; D is uncertain. The CDR3 spans 14 residues. V shed 7 bases and J shed 3 bases, with 16 bases lying between them. CDR1 and CDR2 from the germline V gene are MNHEY and SVGAGI. The CDR3 sequence is CASKIYSGDYEQYF. CDR3 in DNA: TGTGCCAGCAAGATCTACTCAGGAGACTACGAGCAGTACTTC.

In this sample, this clonotype turned up a few times. The chain carries TRBV29-1 and TRBJ2-5; TRBD1 agrees at 10 bases. Germline V gene data show CDR1 as SQVTM and CDR2 as ANQGSEA. The CDR3 runs to 17 residues. V was clipped by 2 bases and J by 3 bases; unmatched bases: 12. CDR3 DNA: TGCAGCGTTGAAAAGACAGGGGGCAATTCGGGGAAAGAGACCCAGTACTTC. Translation: CSVEKTGGNSGKETQYF. Complete variable domain (other parts from reference TRBV29-1 and TRBJ2-5): SAVISQKPSRDICQRGTSLTIQCQVDSQVTMMFWYRQQPGQSLTLIATANQGSEATYESGFVIDKFPISRPNLTFSTLTVSNMSPEDSSIYLCSVEKTGGNSGKETQYFGPGTRLLVL.

This clonotype occurred a few times. The rearrangement joins TRBV9 to TRBJ2-3; 8 nucleotides align to TRBD1. Looked up from germline, CDR1 is SGDLS and CDR2 is YYNGEE. V was pared by 3 bases and J by 3 bases, with 6 bases of the junction left unmatched. The CDR3 runs 15 residues. The CDR3 DNA is TGTGCCAGCAGCGGCCGAGGACAGGGAACAGATACGCAGTATTTT. Translated: CASSGRGQGTDTQYF.

This clonotype was seen a few times. The CDR3 DNA reads TGTGCCAGCAGTTTAGATAGCGGATACTTCTCCTACAATGAGCAGTTCTTC. Residues: CASSLDSGYFSYNEQFF. The chain has TRBV12-3 or TRBV12-4 and TRBJ2-1; TRBD2 might be the D (6 bases). CDR3 length: 17 residues. Trimming left V 1 base short and J 0 bases short, with 13 bases between.

This clonotype was seen many times. The chain joins TRBV4-1 to TRBJ2-7; D uncertain. The CDR3 length is 14 residues. V lost 1 base and J 2 bases, leaving 9 bases between the germline ends. Looked up from germline, CDR1 is MGHRA and CDR2 is YSYEKL. CDR3 bases: TGCGCCAGCAGCCAAGTTTCTGGAGCCTACGAGCAGTACTTC. Encoded protein: CASSQVSGAYEQYF.

This clonotype was detected only a few times. This rearrangement joins TRBV4-1 to TRBJ1-5; no reliable D call. Trimming removed 0 bases at V and 5 bases at J, with 11 bases between. The CDR3 totals 15 residues. Per the germline V gene, CDR1 is MGHRA and CDR2 is YSYEKL. The CDR3 region has the DNA TGCGCCAGCAGCCAAGACTCCCTCGTCGATCAGCCCCAGCATTTT. It is translated as CASSQDSLVDQPQHF.

This clonotype came up a few times. This chain connects TRBV2 to TRBJ2-3; no clear D gene. CDR1 is SNHLY and CDR2 is FYNNEI in the germline V gene. The CDR3 has 14 amino acids. V lost 10 bases and J lost 0, with 14 bases in between. Written as DNA, the CDR3 is TGTGCCACCCAACAGCTTTCAAGCACAGATACGCAGTATTTT. Residues: CATQQLSSTDTQYF.

The chain carries TRBV20-1 and TRBJ2-7, with D hard to call. CDR3 length: 13 amino acids. Germline CDR1 is DFQATT and CDR2 is SNEGSKA (reference sequence). V was trimmed by 3 bases and J by 2 bases, leaving 11 bases between them. CDR3 in amino acids: CSASADTPYEQYF. The CDR3 DNA is TGCAGTGCTAGCGCAGACACCCCCTACGAGCAGTACTTC.

The table lists this clonotype with a few counts. CDR3 sequence (DNA): TGTGCCAGCAGCCCCAGGGATAGCGGGTTCCACGAGCAGTACGTC. The encoded protein is CASSPRDSGFHEQYV. This chain joins TRBV3-1 and TRBJ2-7; 7 nucleotides agree with TRBD2. Germline CDR1 and CDR2: LGHDT and YNNKEL (reference sequence). The CDR3 is 15 amino acids. V gave up 4 bases and J gave up 5 bases; unmatched junction bases: 11.

This rearrangement joins TRBV5-1 to TRBJ2-5; TRBD1 is a possible D gene (5 bases). Germline V gives CDR1 SGHRS, CDR2 YFSETQ. Trimming left V 2 bases short and J 2 bases short, with 19 bases between. This CDR3 has 17 amino acids. The CDR3 DNA reads TGCGCCAGCAGCTTCGGCAGGGCGAGGTTATTTCAAGAGACCCAGTACTTC. Amino acids: CASSFGRARLFQETQYF.

This clonotype has only a few counts. This chain connects TRBV7-3 to TRBJ1-1; possibly TRBD1 for D (6 bases). Trimming took off 2 bases at V and 4 bases at J, with 11 bases between the two ends. CDR3 size: 14 residues. The V gene's germline CDR1 is SGHTA and CDR2 FQGTGA. As DNA, the CDR3 is TGTGCCAGCAGCTTAGGGCAGGGGACCACTGAAGCTTTCTTT. It yields the protein CASSLGQGTTEAFF.

V usage is TRBV4-1 and J usage is TRBJ2-1, with D possibly being TRBD2 (7 bases). CDR3 length: 16 residues. With 0 bases removed from V and 7 bases from J, the gap between germline ends came to 16 bases. The germline gives CDR1 MGHRA, CDR2 YSYEKL. CDR3 coding DNA: TGCGCCAGCAGCCAAGAGGGGGGGGCTGGTCTGAATGAGCAGTTCTTC. This sequence encodes CASSQEGGAGLNEQFF.

V gene TRBV18 combines with J gene TRBJ1-3; D unresolved. The V end was cut by 5 bases, the J end by 2 bases, with 10 bases between. The CDR3 is 14 amino acids. Germline-derived CDR1 and CDR2 are KGHSH and LQKENI. CDR3 bases: TGTGCCAGCTCAAAGTCCGCGGCTGGAAACACCATATATTTT. This translates into CASSKSAAGNTIYF.

Only a few counts were recorded for this clonotype. The chain recombines TRBV20-1 with TRBJ1-1, with a tentative D call TRBD1 (6 bases). The CDR3 extends over 14 amino acids. CDR1 is DFQATT, CDR2 SNEGSKA, per germline (reference sequence). The V gene lost 1 base and the J gene lost 5 bases, with 14 bases spanning the gap. The CDR3 region has the DNA TGCAGTGCTAGAGGTCTCGGGGGGCGGACTGAAGCTTTCTTT. Translation gives CSARGLGGRTEAFF.

This chain joins TRBV6-5 and TRBJ1-2; D unclear. Between the trimmed V and J ends, which lost 0 bases and 2 bases, there was a span of 7 bases. Germline lookup yields CDR1 MNHEY and CDR2 SVGAGI. The CDR3 sequence is 14 residues long. CDR3 nucleotides: TGTGCCAGCAGTTACTCCCCAGGAAACTATGGCTACACCTTC. Translating gives CASSYSPGNYGYTF.

The table lists this clonotype with a few counts. The chain employs TRBV10-3 and TRBJ1-1; D call uncertain. V was pared by 2 bases and J by 1 base, with 5 bases between. The CDR3 totals 13 residues. The germline V gene encodes CDR1 ENHRY and CDR2 SYGVKD. This CDR3 reads CAISERPNTEAFF. The CDR3 DNA is TGTGCCATCAGTGAGCGACCGAACACTGAAGCTTTCTTT.

This chain uses TRBV24-1 with TRBJ2-5, with D tentatively TRBD2 (5 bases). CDR3 length equals 13 residues. The V gene's germline CDR1 is KGHDR and CDR2 SFDVKD. V lost 9 bases and J 2 bases, leaving 12 bases between the germline ends. CDR3 sequence (DNA): TGTGCCACCGGACCGGGGTATCAAGAGACCCAGTACTTC. Its protein product is CATGPGYQETQYF.

The genes are TRBV12-3 or TRBV12-4 and TRBJ2-5; tentative D call: TRBD2 (7 bases). The V end lost 7 bases, the J end lost 5 bases, and 17 bases lay between the germline ends. The CDR3 totals 14 residues. The CDR3 nucleotides are TGTGCCAGCAATCTCGGCGGGGGCGGGGAGACCCAGTACTTC. Amino acids: CASNLGGGGETQYF.

This clonotype appeared a few times. This chain uses TRBV6-5 with TRBJ1-5; the D is unclear. This CDR3 region has 13 residues. V lost 4 bases, J lost 9 bases, and 13 bases lay in between. CDR1 and CDR2 from the germline V gene are MNHEY and SVGAGI. The CDR3 loop reads CASSLNSDRPQHF. The CDR3 region has the DNA TGTGCCAGCAGTTTAAATTCCGATCGGCCCCAGCATTTT.

This clonotype was counted a few times. The chain is built from TRBV28 and TRBJ2-7; unclear D gene. Germline V gene sequence: CDR1 MDHEN, CDR2 SYDVKM. This CDR3 region has 14 residues. Between the trimmed V and J ends, which lost 5 bases and 2 bases, there was a span of 13 bases. The CDR3 spells CASSRLSRPYEQYV. DNA for the CDR3: TGTGCCAGCAGTCGTCTTTCTAGGCCCTACGAGCAGTACGTC.

This clonotype was recorded a few times. This chain joins TRBV5-1 and TRBJ2-1; TRBD1 is a possible D gene (5 bases). This CDR3 region has 17 residues. Germline CDR1 is SGHRS and CDR2 is YFSETQ. The V and J ends lost 0 bases and 6 bases respectively, with 19 bases between them. CDR3 DNA: TGCGCCAGCAGCTTGGCGCAGGGTAGTTCGGTGGGCAATGAGCAGTTCTTC. It translates to CASSLAQGSSVGNEQFF.

This chain uses TRBV27 with TRBJ1-5; 8 nucleotides align to TRBD1. After removal of 4 bases from V and 3 bases from J, the junction contained 8 bases not matched to a gene. Germline values: CDR1 MNHEY, CDR2 SMNVEV (reference sequence). The length of the CDR3 is 16 residues. The CDR3: CASSSFGTGPNQPQHF. CDR3 in DNA: TGTGCCAGCAGTTCGTTCGGGACAGGTCCCAATCAGCCCCAGCATTTT.

For this clonotype: This may be a read error: a much more frequent sequence differs by one nucleotide. The chain couples TRBV21-1 to TRBJ2-3; TRBD1 was called by the table and not checked on the DNA. TRBV21-1 is noted as a pseudogene. There are 14 residues in the CDR3. The CDR3 protein is CASSKTGVTDTQYF. In DNA, the CDR3 is TGTGCCAGCAGCAAGACAGGGGTCACAGATACGCAGTATTTT.

This clonotype was recorded a few times. The chain is built from TRBV7-3 and TRBJ2-2; D possibly corresponds to TRBD2 (6 bases). The CDR3 is made up of 13 amino acids. Germline CDR1 SGHTA, CDR2 FQGTGA. V lost 5 bases and J 5 bases, leaving 9 bases between the germline ends. The CDR3 spells CASSMGGTGELFF. CDR3 DNA sequence: TGTGCCAGCAGCATGGGAGGAACCGGGGAGCTGTTTTTT.

The gene calls are TRBV12-3 or TRBV12-4 and TRBJ2-1, with D tentatively TRBD2 (7 bases). The CDR3 contains 16 residues. V shed 4 bases and J shed 4 bases, with 17 bases lying between them. The CDR3 loop is CASSSFGAGAYNEQFF. The CDR3 coding sequence is TGTGCCAGCAGTTCCTTTGGGGCGGGGGCGTACAATGAGCAGTTCTTC.

This clonotype appeared many times. The chain couples TRBV5-5 to TRBJ1-2, with TRBD1 as a possible D gene (6 bases). V was pared by 3 bases and J by 8 bases, with 17 bases between. Per germline, CDR1 SGHKS and CDR2 YYEKEE (reference sequence). The CDR3 runs to 14 residues. The CDR3 is CASSSEQGWRGYTF. In DNA form, the CDR3 reads TGTGCCAGCAGCTCGGAACAGGGATGGCGGGGCTACACCTTC.

There are many counts of this clonotype. The chain has TRBV6-2 or TRBV6-3 and TRBJ2-7; D remains ambiguous. The germline V gene has CDR1 MNHEY and CDR2 SVGEGT. With 4 bases removed from V and 4 bases from J, the gap between germline ends came to 8 bases. This CDR3 contains 12 residues. The CDR3 here is CASSFRVYEQYF. The DNA for the CDR3 is TGTGCCAGCAGTTTCCGGGTTTACGAGCAGTACTTC.

This clonotype was found a few times. The chain uses TRBV29-1 and TRBJ1-2; TRBD1 might be the D (5 bases). The germline V and J ends were trimmed by 8 bases and 3 bases, with 10 bases remaining between them. The CDR3 has 11 residues. CDR1 SQVTM and CDR2 ANQGSEA come from the germline V gene. CDR3 protein: CSLGTDYGYTF. As DNA, the CDR3 is TGCAGCCTCGGGACGGACTATGGCTACACCTTC.